The T cell receptor (beta chain) under discussion was sequenced for a study of blood T cell repertoires in COVID-19. Study context: Samples came from the United States, Italy and Spain, spanning acute and convalescent COVID-19.

Only in-frame clones appear in the TCRdb table, and some are missing; sequencing was by immunoSEQ multiplex PCR. The sample lists some 150,000 clones, around four fifths seen once, with less than 4.5% in the top ten. CDR1 and CDR2 from the germline V gene are LNHDA and SQIVND (reference sequence). J gave up 8 bases and V 7 bases, and 11 bases lay outside the gene matches. The length of the CDR3 is 15 residues. Adults between about 18 and 89 years of age took part from about two dozen US areas. The sample was PBMCs or T cells enriched from blood (not recorded which). The clonotype originates from a woman aged 45 to 65 in a cohort exposed to, infected with or recovered from COVID-19 (not recorded which). The chain is built from TRBV19 and TRBJ1-4; 9 nucleotides align to TRBD1. The DNA of the CDR3 is TGTGCCAGTAAACGGGGGGGACAGGGCGAAGAAAAACTGTTTTTT. Residues: CASKRGGQGEEKLFF.